This is a list of T cell receptor beta chains from one sample in a study of cytomegalovirus exposure and HLA in healthy donors. Profiled with immunoSEQ multiplex PCR; TCRdb holds only in-frame clones, not every one. Of more than 75,000 clones in the sample, 85% to 90% were seen once. The source material was PBMCs. The receptors were sampled from a man younger than 35 in good health and CMV-seronegative. Each CDR3 is given without its conserved first and last residue. Size is stated for part of the rows, as once, few or many counts, or as a class when the clone is expanded.

V gene | clone size | CDR3 protein
TRBV7-2 | once | ASSSGGQGGFQPQH
TRBV5-6 | NA | ASSTATSGTAYEQY
TRBV19 | NA | ASRPRQGVTEQY
TRBV30 | NA | AWSIGGGGYNEQF
TRBV11-3 | NA | ASSYRRGLGEADTQY
TRBV28 | NA | ASSQVLPNYGYT
TRBV7-8 | NA | ASSLLILQGQSNYGYT
TRBV6-1 | NA | ASSSGTSGSDTQY
TRBV6-6 | once | ASSYSRDNEQF
TRBV7-9 | NA | ASSLRVRGGYGYT
TRBV7-3 | NA | ASSLTGTTYNEQF
TRBV11-2 | NA | ASSPAGQTAGGYT
TRBV27 | NA | ASSSHLAGGELF
TRBV5-1 | NA | ASSNRQGKNSPLH
TRBV5-1 | NA | ASSLEGQRATEAF
TRBV27 | NA | ASRRGGHTGELF
TRBV19 | once | ASSISHRGNTEAF
TRBV14 | NA | ASSPRGQRGETQY
TRBV28 | NA | ASSPHRARGTEAF
TRBV6-5 | NA | ASAVQTGYGYT
TRBV5-1 | NA | ASSWGGSGPTNEQF
TRBV23-1 | NA | ASSQSGQGEYTIY
TRBV28 | NA | ASSFFLQASTNEKLF
TRBV5-6 | NA | ASSPFWGVTGELF
TRBV5-1 | NA | ASSLGTGRTQY
TRBV4-1 | NA | ASSLTPRGEKLF
TRBV28 | NA | ASRPTVMNTEAF
TRBV5-1 | NA | ASRPGENTEAF
TRBV6-1 | once | ASSDQGAGANVLT
TRBV2 | NA | ASGGGSYEQY
TRBV6-5 | NA | ASSYLRTGGTDTQY
TRBV28 | NA | ASSEVVSGRPGREQY
TRBV4-3 | NA | ASSPSAGGLYEQY
TRBV10-1 | NA | ASSSYRPLGSKRTDTQY
TRBV5-3 | NA | ARSHRTRKGGEQY
TRBV5-1 | NA | ASSLSGRAPDTQY
TRBV5-8 | NA | ASRHVRGSGANVLT
TRBV10-3 | NA | AIRGVYEQY
TRBV30 | NA | AWSRLAGVDYNEQF
TRBV5-6 | NA | ASSFLRENTGELF
TRBV5-4 | NA | ASSAHPGTSTDTQY
TRBV4-3 | NA | ASSQNPTRPTLH
TRBV9 | NA | ASSVGGTAYEQY
TRBV7-9 | NA | ASSPKGTNYEQY
TRBV4-1 | NA | ASSQEAASTIYEQY
TRBV27 | NA | ASREGQGPNNEQF
TRBV28 | NA | ASSSGTGIGLDEQF
TRBV9 | NA | ASSGGLRGRAGELF
TRBV2 | NA | ASSGLAGLSSEQY
TRBV29-1 | once | SADRAAGELF
TRBV11-2 | once | ASSLTSGANNEQF
TRBV7-2 | once | ASSLVGGSGNTIY
TRBV5-1 | NA | ASSLEREHNEQF
TRBV6-1 | NA | ASSDDGRRGTDTQY
TRBV9 | NA | ASSVGYRSSYNEQF
TRBV15 | NA | ATSRDYTDRNTEAF
TRBV10-3 | few | ASGQLNTEAF
TRBV4-3 | NA | ASSQGRGRGEDTQY